These 22 T cell receptor beta chains were all obtained from the same sample, sequenced in a study of blood T cell repertoires in COVID-19. Method: immunoSEQ multiplex PCR; TCRdb's copy keeps in-frame clones and lacks some. The sample yields 300,000 or so clones, about nine tenths seen once. The sequenced sample consisted of peripheral blood. These receptors were collected from a woman aged 25-40 years with COVID-19, enrolled during active disease.

The chain recombines TRBV3-1 (or the pseudogene TRBV3-2) with TRBJ1-4, with D possibly matching TRBD1 (6 bases). Between the trimmed V and J ends, which lost 3 bases and 7 bases, there was a span of 21 bases. CDR1 LGHDT and CDR2 YNNKEL come from the germline V gene (reference sequence). This CDR3 has 17 residues. This CDR3 is CASSQGRVQGAREKLFF. The CDR3 DNA is TGTGCCAGCAGCCAGGGGAGGGTACAGGGCGCCCGTGAAAAACTGTTTTTT.

The chain has TRBV9 and TRBJ2-1, with 8 bases matching TRBD1. From germline, CDR1 is SGDLS and CDR2 YYNGEE. The V gene end was trimmed by 4 bases and the J gene end by 5 bases; junction bases not matched to a gene: 11. The CDR3 runs to 16 residues. CDR3 loop: CASSSRLDRVDNEQFF. CDR3 nucleotide sequence: TGTGCCAGCAGCTCCCGCCTGGACAGGGTAGACAATGAGCAGTTCTTC.

CDR3 sequence: CASSRGQGPIYEQYF. Here the CDR3 DNA reads TGTGCCAGTAGTCGGGGACAGGGGCCAATCTACGAGCAGTACTTC. The rearrangement joins TRBV19 to TRBJ2-7, with 10 bases aligning to TRBD1. This CDR3 is 15 amino acids long. V was pared by 5 bases and J by 3 bases, with 7 bases of the junction left unmatched. Germline-derived CDR1 and CDR2 are LNHDA and SQIVND (reference sequence).

The genes are TRBV11-2 and TRBJ2-7; TRBD1 agrees at 10 bases. The CDR3 contains 12 residues. The V and J ends lost 10 bases and 6 bases, in that order; junction bases with no gene match: 6. Looked up from germline, CDR1 is SGHAT and CDR2 is FQNNGV. CDR3 in DNA: TGTGCCATCCGACAGGGGGCTCGCGAGCAGTACTTC. This codes for CAIRQGAREQYF.

The V gene is TRBV4-1, the J gene TRBJ2-7, with D perhaps TRBD2 (5 bases). The CDR3 covers 13 residues. The ends were cut back, 1 base at V and 2 bases at J, with 6 bases in the middle. The germline gives CDR1 MGHRA, CDR2 YSYEKL. The CDR3 bases are TGCGCCAGCAGCCAAGTCGGGACCTACGAGCAGTACTTC. This gives the protein CASSQVGTYEQYF.

The chain joins TRBV25-1 to TRBJ1-2, with 7 bases lining up with TRBD1. J gave up 4 bases and V 1 base, and 9 bases lay outside the gene matches. This CDR3 is 16 amino acids long. From germline, CDR1 is MGHDK and CDR2 SYGVNS. The CDR3 bases are TGTGCCAGCAGTGAATGGGTAACAGGGGATCGCTATGGCTACACCTTC. Protein sequence: CASSEWVTGDRYGYTF.

This chain links TRBV12-3 or TRBV12-4 with TRBJ1-1; D is possibly TRBD1 (5 bases). The CDR3 totals 13 residues. V was pared by 5 bases and J by 4 bases, with 11 bases between. The CDR3 spells CASSAGYGTEAFF. The CDR3, as DNA: TGTGCCAGCAGTGCAGGGTATGGCACTGAAGCTTTCTTT.

This clone occurred once. The chain employs TRBV19 and TRBJ2-7; 12 bases are shared with TRBD2. Per germline, CDR1 LNHDA and CDR2 SQIVND (reference sequence). Trimming removed 5 bases from V and 4 bases from J; junction bases left unmatched: 9. The CDR3 spans 16 residues. CDR3 in amino acids: CASSLRGTSGPYEQYF. CDR3 DNA sequence: TGTGCCAGTAGTCTGAGGGGGACTAGCGGGCCTTACGAGCAGTACTTC.

This clone has a single count. The rearrangement links TRBV5-4 to TRBJ2-7; 8 nucleotides agree with TRBD1. The CDR3 is 16 amino acids. J gave up 7 bases and V 0 bases, and 12 bases lay outside the gene matches. Germline V gene data show CDR1 as SGHNT and CDR2 as YYREEE (reference sequence). The CDR3 DNA is TGTGCCAGCAGCTTGGCGGCCGGACAGGGCGGGAAAGAGCAGTACTTC. Amino acids: CASSLAAGQGGKEQYF.

This chain joins TRBV5-1 and TRBJ2-2, with 7 bases matching TRBD2. Looked up from germline, CDR1 is SGHRS and CDR2 is YFSETQ. Trimming removed 1 base from V and 5 bases from J; junction bases left unmatched: 8. The CDR3 totals 16 residues. The CDR3 nucleotides are TGCGCCAGCAGCTTGAGTCTAGCGGTACCAACCGGGGAGCTGTTTTTT. Translating gives CASSLSLAVPTGELFF.

V usage is TRBV18 and J usage is TRBJ2-1; maybe TRBD1 (5 bases). The CDR3 spans 16 residues. Germline V gene data show CDR1 as KGHSH and CDR2 as LQKENI. V lost 4 bases and J lost 10, with 23 bases in between. The CDR3 protein is CASSRPPGLGVNEQFF. The CDR3 region has the DNA TGTGCCAGCTCACGCCCCCCAGGGCTTGGAGTTAACGAGCAGTTCTTC. Combining the CDR3 with reference TRBV18 and TRBJ2-1 gives the whole variable domain NAGVMQNPRHLVRRRGQEARLRCSPMKGHSHVYWYRQLPEEGLKFMVYLQKENIIDESGMPKERFSAEFPKEGPSILRIQQVVRGDSAAYFCASSRPPGLGVNEQFFGPGTRLTVL.

The chain is built from TRBV7-2 and TRBJ2-1; D gene uncertain. This CDR3 spans 16 amino acids. The V and J ends lost 1 base and 0 bases respectively, with 10 bases between them. Germline V gene data show CDR1 as SGHTA and CDR2 as FQGNSA. In DNA form, the CDR3 reads TGTGCCAGCAGCTTAGGTGGGTACAGCTCCTACAATGAGCAGTTCTTC. Protein product: CASSLGGYSSYNEQFF.

The V call is TRBV7-2, the J call TRBJ2-5; 8 positions match TRBD1. The germline V gene encodes CDR1 SGHTA and CDR2 FQGNSA. V lost 6 bases and J lost 1; bases outside the gene matches: 7. The CDR3 totals 15 residues. The CDR3 loop reads CASRETGTGQETQYF. The CDR3 coding sequence is TGTGCCAGCAGGGAAACAGGGACAGGCCAAGAGACCCAGTACTTC. Using reference TRBV7-2 and TRBJ2-5 for the parts outside the CDR3, the full variable domain is GAGVSQSPSNKVTEKGKDVELRCDPISGHTALYWYRQSLGQGLEFLIYFQGNSAPDKSGLPSDRFSAERTGGSVSTLTIQRTQQEDSAVYLCASRETGTGQETQYFGPGTRLLVL.

The gene calls are TRBV19 and TRBJ1-5; 10 nucleotides match TRBD1. CDR3 length: 15 residues. Germline V gene sequence: CDR1 LNHDA, CDR2 SQIVND (reference sequence). V was clipped by 3 bases and J by 7 bases; unmatched bases: 6. The CDR3 protein is CASSMGDRGKQPQHF. CDR3 bases: TGTGCCAGTAGTATGGGGGACAGGGGAAAGCAGCCCCAGCATTTT.

The chain couples TRBV6-2 or TRBV6-3 to TRBJ2-7, with 15 bases fitting TRBD2. From germline, CDR1 is MNHEY and CDR2 SVGEGT. The CDR3 consists of 16 residues. Trimming removed 5 bases from V and 1 base from J; junction bases left unmatched: 3. The CDR3 spells CASSAGTSGRSYEQYF. CDR3 sequence (DNA): TGTGCCAGCAGTGCCGGGACTAGCGGGAGGTCCTACGAGCAGTACTTC.

The CDR3 coding sequence is TGTGCCAGCAGCCGAGGTGGGACTCGATACAACAATGAGCAGTTCTTC. Its protein product is CASSRGGTRYNNEQFF. The V call is TRBV3-1 (or the pseudogene TRBV3-2), the J call TRBJ2-1; weak D call: TRBD2 (6 bases). This CDR3 contains 16 residues. Germline V CDR1 and CDR2: LGHDT, YNNKEL (reference sequence). V was cut by 4 bases and J by 5 bases, with 18 bases left in between.

The chain is built from TRBV11-2 and TRBJ2-2, with TRBD1 as a possible D gene (6 bases). Germline CDR1 is SGHAT and CDR2 is FQNNGV. The CDR3 is 17 amino acids. V was trimmed by 1 base and J by 2 bases, leaving 14 bases between them. The CDR3 here is CASSLGQAGTNTGELFF. CDR3 DNA sequence: TGTGCCAGCAGCTTAGGACAGGCCGGGACCAACACCGGGGAGCTGTTTTTT.

V and J are TRBV5-4 and TRBJ2-5, with 7 bases identical to TRBD2. CDR3 length: 16 residues. Germline values: CDR1 SGHNT, CDR2 YYREEE (reference sequence). Trimming cost V 4 bases and J 2 bases; bases outside gene matches: 11. CDR3 loop: CASSPVRGMGQETQYF. The CDR3, as DNA: TGTGCCAGCAGCCCCGTGCGGGGGATGGGGCAAGAGACCCAGTACTTC.

The J gene is TRBJ1-6, the V gene TRBV14; TRBD1 agrees at 9 bases. Germline V gene sequence: CDR1 SGHDN, CDR2 FVKESK. The CDR3 spans 14 residues. J gave up 8 bases and V 2 bases, and 1 base lay outside the gene matches. CDR3 sequence reads: CASSQRQGDSPLHF. CDR3 in DNA: TGTGCCAGCAGCCAAAGACAGGGGGATTCACCCCTCCACTTT.

The chain recombines TRBV28 with TRBJ1-5, with 7 bases matching TRBD1. V dropped 5 bases and J dropped 3; count of bases not matched to a gene: 4. Germline CDR1 MDHEN, CDR2 SYDVKM. The CDR3 is 14 residues long. CDR3 sequence reads: CASSLGQSNQPQHF. CDR3 DNA: TGTGCCAGCAGTCTGGGACAGTCCAATCAGCCCCAGCATTTT.

The chain uses TRBV6-1 and TRBJ2-7; 8 nucleotides agree with TRBD1. Per germline, CDR1 MNHNS and CDR2 SASEGT. The CDR3 is 16 amino acids. The V gene end was trimmed by 3 bases and the J gene end by 2 bases; junction bases not matched to a gene: 9. CDR3 protein: CASSEASGTGAYEQYF. The CDR3 bases are TGTGCCAGCAGTGAGGCCTCCGGGACAGGCGCCTACGAGCAGTACTTC.

This chain links TRBV5-1 with TRBJ2-4, with TRBD1 matching 9 bases. The V gene's germline CDR1 is SGHRS and CDR2 YFSETQ. This CDR3 has 15 amino acids. V dropped 3 bases and J dropped 5; count of bases not matched to a gene: 6. The CDR3 DNA reads as TGCGCCAGCAGCTCGCAGGGACAGGGCCAAAACATTCAGTACTTC. It yields the protein CASSSQGQGQNIQYF.